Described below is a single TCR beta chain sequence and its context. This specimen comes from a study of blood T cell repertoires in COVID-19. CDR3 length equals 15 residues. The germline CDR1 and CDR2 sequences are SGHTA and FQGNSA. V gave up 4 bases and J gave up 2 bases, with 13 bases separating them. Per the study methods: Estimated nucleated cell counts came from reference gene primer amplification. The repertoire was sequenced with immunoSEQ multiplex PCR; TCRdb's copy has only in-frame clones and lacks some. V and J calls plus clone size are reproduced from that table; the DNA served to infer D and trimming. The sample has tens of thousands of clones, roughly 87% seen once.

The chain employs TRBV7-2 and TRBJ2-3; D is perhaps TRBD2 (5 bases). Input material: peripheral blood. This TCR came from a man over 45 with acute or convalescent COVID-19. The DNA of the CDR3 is TGTGCCAGCAGCTCCCCTCAGCGGACCACAGATACGCAGTATTTT. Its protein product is CASSSPQRTTDTQYF.